The rows below give T cell receptor beta chains drawn from one sample of a study of cytomegalovirus exposure and HLA in healthy donors. Produced via immunoSEQ multiplex PCR; TCRdb's table is partial and in-frame only. The sample yields about 170,000 clones, roughly 81% seen once. The sample was PBMCs. These receptors were taken from a young man in good health and CMV-seropositive. CDR3s include the opening cysteine and the closing phenylalanine or tryptophan. A D gene is named only where the DNA matches it firmly. Clone size is given for some rows only: seen once, a few or many times, or a class if the clone is expanded.

v_gene,abundance,j_gene,d_gene,CDR3nt,CDR3aa
TRBV2,.,TRBJ2-5,.,TGTGCCAGCAGTCCAGGGGTGGAAGAGACCCAGTACTTC,CASSPGVEETQYF
TRBV4-3,.,TRBJ2-1,.,TGCGCCAGCAGCCGAGAACCCGGGACAGAGCAGTTCTTC,CASSREPGTEQFF
TRBV19,.,TRBJ1-4,TRBD1,TGTGCCAGTAGTATCGGACAGGGTTTTAATGAAAAACTGTTTTTT,CASSIGQGFNEKLFF
TRBV19,.,TRBJ1-2,.,TGTGCCAGTAGTATTGAGACAGCGCGTCCAAACTATGGCTACACCTTC,CASSIETARPNYGYTF
TRBV7-3,once,TRBJ2-2,.,TGTGCCAGCAGTGTGGGGGGGCTAACGGGAACCGGGGAGCTGTTTTTT,CASSVGGLTGTGELFF
TRBV29-1,.,TRBJ2-1,TRBD2,TGCAGCGTAGCGGGGGCTTACAATGAGCAGTTCTTC,CSVAGAYNEQFF
TRBV7-9,once,TRBJ2-4,TRBD2,TGTGCCAGCAGCTCTGGGACTAGCGGGGGTCGCAAAAACAGTCAGTACTTC,CASSSGTSGGRKNSQYF
TRBV11-2,.,TRBJ1-2,TRBD1,TGTGCCAGCAGCCCGGGACAGAACTATGGCTACACCTTC,CASSPGQNYGYTF
TRBV5-4,.,TRBJ2-4,TRBD1,TGTGCCAGCAGCCCGGACAGGGCTTTAGCCAAAAACATTCAGTACTTC,CASSPDRALAKNIQYF
TRBV9,.,TRBJ1-6,.,TGTGCCAGCAGCGCGACAGGCGCTAATAATTCACCCCTCCACTTT,CASSATGANNSPLHF
TRBV10-3,.,TRBJ1-2,.,TGTGCCACCTCGGACAGAACTAACTATGGCTACACCTTC,CATSDRTNYGYTF
TRBV4-2,.,TRBJ2-5,TRBD2,TGTGCCAGCGGTTACGCTAGCGGGGGGGGTTTGGAGACCCAGTACTTC,CASGYASGGGLETQYF
TRBV5-1,once,TRBJ1-1,.,TGCGCCAGCAGCCAGAGACAGCACACTGAAGCTTTCTTT,CASSQRQHTEAFF
TRBV25-1,.,TRBJ2-1,TRBD1,TGTGCCAGCACCAAACCTGGGACAGGGGGCAATGAGCAGTTCTTC,CASTKPGTGGNEQFF
TRBV5-4,few,TRBJ2-5,.,TGTGCCAGCAGCTTGGCCTGGGGGGGGCACGTCCAAGAGACCCAGTACTTC,CASSLAWGGHVQETQYF
TRBV9,.,TRBJ2-2,TRBD2,TGTGCCAGCAGCGTAGACGGGGGGGGGTCCGGGGAGCTGTTTTTT,CASSVDGGGSGELFF
TRBV6-4,.,TRBJ1-2,.,TGTGCCAGCAGTGACTCATCAGGGGCGAGAGGCTACACCTTC,CASSDSSGARGYTF
TRBV6-6,.,TRBJ2-2,TRBD2,TGTGCCAGCAGCCCTAGCGGGGGGGTGGGCGGGGAGCTGTTTTTT,CASSPSGGVGGELFF
TRBV30,.,TRBJ2-7,TRBD1,TGTGCCTTCACAAAGGACAGGGGTACATACGAGCAGTACTTC,CAFTKDRGTYEQYF
TRBV5-1,.,TRBJ1-2,.,TGCGCCAGCAGCTTGTCGCGGGCCAACTATGGCTACACCTTC,CASSLSRANYGYTF
TRBV5-6,.,TRBJ2-5,TRBD1,TGTGCCAGCAGTACGACAGGGGTTCTAGGGGAGACCCAGTACTTC,CASSTTGVLGETQYF
TRBV10-3,.,TRBJ1-6,.,TGTGCCATCAGTGAGTTGAGGGGGTATAATTCACCCCTCCACTTT,CAISELRGYNSPLHF
TRBV2,.,TRBJ2-3,TRBD2,TGTGCCAGCAGTGAAGCGCTGACTAGCGGGGGGGCAGATACGCAGTATTTT,CASSEALTSGGADTQYF